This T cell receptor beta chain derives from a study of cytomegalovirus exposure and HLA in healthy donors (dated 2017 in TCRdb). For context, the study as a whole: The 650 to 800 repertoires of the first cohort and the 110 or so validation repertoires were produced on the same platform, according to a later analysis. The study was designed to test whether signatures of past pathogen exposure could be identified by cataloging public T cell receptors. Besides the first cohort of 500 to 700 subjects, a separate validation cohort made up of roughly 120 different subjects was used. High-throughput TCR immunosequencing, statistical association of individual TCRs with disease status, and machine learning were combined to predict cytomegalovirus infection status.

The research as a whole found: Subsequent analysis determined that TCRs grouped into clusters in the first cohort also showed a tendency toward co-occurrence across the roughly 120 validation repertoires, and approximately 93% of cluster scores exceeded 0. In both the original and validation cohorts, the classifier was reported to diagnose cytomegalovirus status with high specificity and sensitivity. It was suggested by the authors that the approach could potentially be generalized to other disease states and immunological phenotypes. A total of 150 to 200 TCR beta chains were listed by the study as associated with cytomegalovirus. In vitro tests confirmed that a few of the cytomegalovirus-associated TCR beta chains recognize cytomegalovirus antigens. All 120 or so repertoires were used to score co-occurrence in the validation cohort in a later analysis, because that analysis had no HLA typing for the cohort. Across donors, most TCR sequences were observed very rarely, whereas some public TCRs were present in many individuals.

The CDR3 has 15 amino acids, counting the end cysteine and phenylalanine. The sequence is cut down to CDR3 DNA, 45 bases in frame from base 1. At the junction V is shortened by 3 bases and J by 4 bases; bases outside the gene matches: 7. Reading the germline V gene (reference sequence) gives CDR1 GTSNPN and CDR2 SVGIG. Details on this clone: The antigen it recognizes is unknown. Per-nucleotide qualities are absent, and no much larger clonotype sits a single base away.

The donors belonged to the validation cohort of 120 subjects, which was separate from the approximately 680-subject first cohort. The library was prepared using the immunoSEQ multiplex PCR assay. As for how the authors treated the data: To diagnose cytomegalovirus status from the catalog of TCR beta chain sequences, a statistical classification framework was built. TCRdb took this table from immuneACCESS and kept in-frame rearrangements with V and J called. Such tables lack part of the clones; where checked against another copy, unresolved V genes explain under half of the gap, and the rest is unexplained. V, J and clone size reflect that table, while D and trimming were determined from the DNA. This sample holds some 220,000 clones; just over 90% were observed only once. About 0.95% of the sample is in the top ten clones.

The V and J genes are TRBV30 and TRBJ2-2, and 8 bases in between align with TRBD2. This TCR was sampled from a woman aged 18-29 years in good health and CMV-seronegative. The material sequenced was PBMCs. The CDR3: CAWSGLALVTGELFF. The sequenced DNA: TGTGCCTGGAGCGGACTAGCTTTGGTCACCGGGGAGCTGTTTTTT.